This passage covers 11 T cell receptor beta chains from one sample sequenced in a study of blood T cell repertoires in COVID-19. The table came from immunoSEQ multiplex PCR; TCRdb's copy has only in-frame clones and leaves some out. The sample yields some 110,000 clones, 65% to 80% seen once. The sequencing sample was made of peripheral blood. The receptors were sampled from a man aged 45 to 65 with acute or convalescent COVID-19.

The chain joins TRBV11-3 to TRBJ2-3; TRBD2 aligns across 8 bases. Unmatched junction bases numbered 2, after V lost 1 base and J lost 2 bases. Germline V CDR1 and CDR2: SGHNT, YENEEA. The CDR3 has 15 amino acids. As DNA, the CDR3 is TGTGCCAGCAGCTTAGGGCGGGGGGACACAGATACGCAGTATTTT. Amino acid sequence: CASSLGRGDTDTQYF.

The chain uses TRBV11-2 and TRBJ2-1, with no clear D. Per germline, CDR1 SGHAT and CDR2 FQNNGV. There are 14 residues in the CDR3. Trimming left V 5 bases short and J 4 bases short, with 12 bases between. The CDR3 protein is CASSPTTGYNEQFF. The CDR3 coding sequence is TGTGCCAGCAGCCCTACGACTGGTTACAATGAGCAGTTCTTC.

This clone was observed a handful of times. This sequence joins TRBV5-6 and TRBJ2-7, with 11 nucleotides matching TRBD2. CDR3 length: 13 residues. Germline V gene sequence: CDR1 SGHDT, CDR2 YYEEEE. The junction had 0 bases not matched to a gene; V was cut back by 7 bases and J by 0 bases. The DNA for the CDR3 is TGTGCCAGCCTAGCGGGAGGCTCCTACGAGCAGTACTTC. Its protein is CASLAGGSYEQYF.

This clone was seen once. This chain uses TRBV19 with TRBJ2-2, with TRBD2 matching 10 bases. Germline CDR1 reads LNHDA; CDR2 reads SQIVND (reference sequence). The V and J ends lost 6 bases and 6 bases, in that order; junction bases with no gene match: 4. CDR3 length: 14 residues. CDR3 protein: CASSKSGRAGELFF. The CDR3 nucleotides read TGTGCCAGTAGCAAAAGCGGGAGGGCCGGGGAGCTGTTTTTT.

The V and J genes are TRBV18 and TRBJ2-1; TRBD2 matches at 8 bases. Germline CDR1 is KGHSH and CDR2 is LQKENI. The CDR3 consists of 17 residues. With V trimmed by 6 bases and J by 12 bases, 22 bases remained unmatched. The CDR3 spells CASSPTTTGTSPSPQFF. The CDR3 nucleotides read TGTGCCAGCTCTCCTACCACTACCGGGACTAGTCCGAGTCCGCAGTTCTTC. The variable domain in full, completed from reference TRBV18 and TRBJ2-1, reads NAGVMQNPRHLVRRRGQEARLRCSPMKGHSHVYWYRQLPEEGLKFMVYLQKENIIDESGMPKERFSAEFPKEGPSILRIQQVVRGDSAAYFCASSPTTTGTSPSPQFFGPGTRLTVL.

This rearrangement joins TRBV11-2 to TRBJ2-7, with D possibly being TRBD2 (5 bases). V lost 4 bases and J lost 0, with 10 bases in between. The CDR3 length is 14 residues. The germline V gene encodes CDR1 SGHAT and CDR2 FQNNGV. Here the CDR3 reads CASSYGVGSYEQYF. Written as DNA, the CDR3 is TGTGCCAGCAGCTACGGGGTCGGCTCCTACGAGCAGTACTTC.

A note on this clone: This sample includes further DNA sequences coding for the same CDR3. The CDR3: CSARAGHEQYF. CDR3 nucleotides: TGCAGTGCTAGAGCAGGCCACGAGCAGTACTTC. The gene calls are TRBV20-1 and TRBJ2-7, with D unresolved. The CDR3 loop spans 11 amino acids. The germline CDR1 and CDR2 sequences are DFQATT and SNEGSKA (reference sequence). The germline V and J ends were trimmed by 1 base and 5 bases, with 6 bases remaining between them.

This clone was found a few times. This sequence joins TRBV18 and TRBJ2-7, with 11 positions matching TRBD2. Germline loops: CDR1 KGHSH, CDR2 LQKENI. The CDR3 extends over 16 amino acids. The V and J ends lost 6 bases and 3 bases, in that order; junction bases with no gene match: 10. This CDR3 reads CASSAGLAGFLYEQYF. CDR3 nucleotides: TGTGCCAGCTCGGCAGGACTAGCGGGTTTCCTCTACGAGCAGTACTTC.

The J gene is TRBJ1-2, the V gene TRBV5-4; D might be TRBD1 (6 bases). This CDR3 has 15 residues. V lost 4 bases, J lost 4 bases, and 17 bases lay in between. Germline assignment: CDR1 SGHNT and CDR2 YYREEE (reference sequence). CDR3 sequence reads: CASSVRGGGTYGYTF. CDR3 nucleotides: TGTGCCAGCAGCGTGCGAGGGGGGGGAACCTATGGCTACACCTTC.

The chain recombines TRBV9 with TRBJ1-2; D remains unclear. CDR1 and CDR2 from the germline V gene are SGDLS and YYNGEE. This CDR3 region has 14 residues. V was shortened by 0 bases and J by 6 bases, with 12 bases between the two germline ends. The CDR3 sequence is CASSVDSREHGYTF. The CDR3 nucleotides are TGTGCCAGCAGCGTAGATTCGCGGGAACATGGCTACACCTTC.

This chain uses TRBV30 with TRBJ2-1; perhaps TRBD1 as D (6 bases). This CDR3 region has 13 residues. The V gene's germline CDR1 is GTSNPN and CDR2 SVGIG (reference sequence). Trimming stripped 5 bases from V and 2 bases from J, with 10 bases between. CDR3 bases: TGTGCCTGGGCTAGGACAGCCTACAATGAGCAGTTCTTC. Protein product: CAWARTAYNEQFF. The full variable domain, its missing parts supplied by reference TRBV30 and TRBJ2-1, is SQTIHQWPATLVQPVGSPLSLECTVEGTSNPNLYWYRQAAGRGLQLLFYSVGIGQISSEVPQNLSASRPQDRQFILSSKKLLLSDSGFYLCAWARTAYNEQFFGPGTRLTVL.